This T cell receptor (beta chain) was obtained from a study of cytomegalovirus exposure and HLA in healthy donors. Broader study findings: With further analysis later on, most CMV-associated TCR beta chains appeared HLA-restricted.

As for this clone: The antigen remains undetermined.

PCR primers comprised 60 Vbeta and 13 Jbeta primers. Only in-frame clones appear in the TCRdb table, and some are missing; sequencing was by immunoSEQ multiplex PCR. The sample shows about 200,000 clones, around 80% of them seen only once. CDR3 length: 13 residues. CDR1 and CDR2 from the germline V gene are SEHNR and FQNEAQ (reference sequence). Material for sequencing was PBMCs. The chain recombines TRBV7-9 with TRBJ2-7; no clear D gene. The TCR originated in a man younger than 30 in good health and CMV-seronegative. CDR3 residues: CFFKQKAAYEQYF. DNA of the CDR3: TGTTTTTTCAAGCAGAAGGCGGCATACGAGCAGTACTTC.